Each of the 25 T cell receptor beta chains below was sequenced from the same sample in a study of T cell repertoires in cytomegalovirus infection (dated by TCRdb to about 2019). This sample was sequenced with an Illumina HiSeq 1500. The raw public data were reprocessed by TCRdb itself: fastp quality trimming at Q25, MiXCR clonotype calling, in-frame beta chains only. Rows are combined by CDR3 protein, so each entry shows the most common genes and DNA. This sample lists some 920,000 distinct CDR3 sequences; less than 40% were detected once. The ten largest clones take up about an eighth of the sample. The treatment or condition label, as the study defines it: in vitro stimulation with specific CMV peptide epitopes to enrich CMV-specific T cells. Which antigens these TCRs recognize remains unknown. This specimen was cultured CD8+ T cells from PBMCs, taken from culture after CMV antigen stimulation. The receptors were gathered from a human donor in good health (CMV status not recorded). Some clones in this sample may be carry-over from other donors' samples.

This clonotype has just a few counts. The gene calls are TRBV6-5 and TRBJ2-2; D remains ambiguous. This CDR3 is 15 amino acids long. V gave up 2 bases and J gave up 3 bases, with 10 bases separating them. Germline assignment: CDR1 MNHEY and CDR2 SVGAGI. The chain's CDR3 is CASSYATLDTGELFF. Here the CDR3 DNA reads TGTGCCAGCAGTTACGCGACCTTGGACACCGGGGAGCTGTTTTTT.

The chain combines TRBV28 with TRBJ1-1, with D possibly matching TRBD1 (6 bases). Trimming pared 6 bases from V and 5 bases from J, leaving 10 bases between. CDR3 size: 12 residues. Germline CDR1 is MDHEN and CDR2 is SYDVKM. CDR3 DNA sequence: TGTGCCAGCAGAAAGGGGGAGACTGAAGCTTTCTTT. This sequence encodes CASRKGETEAFF.

V is TRBV7-9 and J is TRBJ2-1; D is ambiguous. This CDR3 comprises 9 residues. Trimming cost V 7 bases and J 6 bases, with 1 base left between them. Germline V gene sequence: CDR1 SEHNR, CDR2 FQNEAQ (reference sequence). The CDR3, as DNA: TGTGCCAGCACCAATGAGCAGTTCTTC. Translated, it gives CASTNEQFF. Full variable domain (rest looked up from reference TRBV7-9 and TRBJ2-1): DTGVSQNPRHKITKRGQNVTFRCDPISEHNRLYWYRQTLGQGPEFLTYFQNEAQLEKSRLLSDRFSAERPKGSFSTLEIQRTEQGDSAMYLCASTNEQFFGPGTRLTVL.

The V call is TRBV7-9, the J call TRBJ1-6, with D tentatively TRBD1 (5 bases). The CDR3 sequence is 12 residues long. CDR1 SEHNR and CDR2 FQNEAQ come from the germline V gene (reference sequence). V lost 10 bases to trimming and J lost 7 bases, with 11 bases between them. CDR3 region: CATSEGNSPLHF. DNA of the CDR3: TGTGCCACCTCAGAGGGGAATTCACCCCTCCACTTT.

This clonotype turned up a few times. The CDR3 sequence is CASSLGQGARSYNEQFF. The CDR3 DNA reads TGTGCCAGCAGCTTAGGACAGGGGGCGCGATCCTACAATGAGCAGTTCTTC. The chain carries TRBV7-2 and TRBJ2-1; TRBD1 aligns across 10 bases. The ends lost 1 base at V and 1 base at J; junction bases unmatched: 4. CDR1 is SGHTA, CDR2 FQGNSA, per germline. This CDR3 is 17 amino acids long.

V usage is TRBV12-3 or TRBV12-4 and J usage is TRBJ1-5; 7 nucleotides match TRBD1. This CDR3 region has 18 residues. V lost 1 base, J lost 9 bases, and 18 bases stayed unmatched. The CDR3 bases are TGTGCCAGCAGTTTAGGGGGGGGCCTGGACAGGTTGTCTCTGCCCCAGCATTTT. It specifies CASSLGGGLDRLSLPQHF.

The V and J genes are TRBV27 and TRBJ2-1; 9 nucleotides line up with TRBD1. V was clipped by 8 bases and J by 9 bases; unmatched bases: 11. The CDR3 is 14 residues long. Looked up from germline, CDR1 is MNHEY and CDR2 is SMNVEV (reference sequence). In nucleotides, the CDR3 is TGTGCCAGCGTTGCGGGACAGGGTCTACGTGAGCAGTTCTTC. It specifies CASVAGQGLREQFF.

V usage is TRBV10-3 and J usage is TRBJ2-7; 7 bases map to TRBD1. This CDR3 comprises 13 residues. Germline V gene sequence: CDR1 ENHRY, CDR2 SYGVKD. The J segment lost 3 bases and the V segment lost 10 bases, leaving 9 bases of the junction unmatched. This chain's CDR3 is CATTTGYGYEQYF. The CDR3 region has the DNA TGTGCCACCACGACAGGGTACGGCTACGAGCAGTACTTC.

This clonotype was seen more than once but under ten times. The CDR3: CATSTERGGLNEQFF. CDR3 nucleotide sequence: TGTGCCACCAGCACTGAGCGGGGGGGTTTAAATGAGCAGTTCTTC. The chain couples TRBV15 to TRBJ2-1; 10 nucleotides align to TRBD2. Germline V CDR1 and CDR2: LNHNV, YYDKDF (reference sequence). V shed 4 bases, J shed 7 bases, and the junction held 7 bases outside the gene matches. This CDR3 contains 15 residues.

V and J are TRBV7-8 and TRBJ1-4, with a tentative D call TRBD1 (5 bases). The length of the CDR3 is 15 residues. Trimming took 3 bases from V and 7 from J, leaving 15 bases between them. CDR1 is SGHVS and CDR2 is FQNEAQ in the germline V gene. Here the CDR3 DNA reads TGTGCCAGCAGCTTGGGGGGGGGTTTTGGTGAAAAACTGTTTTTT. It yields the protein CASSLGGGFGEKLFF.

This rearrangement joins TRBV5-1 to TRBJ2-6, with TRBD1 as a possible D gene (6 bases). This CDR3 contains 16 residues. Germline assignment: CDR1 SGHRS and CDR2 YFSETQ. The V and J ends lost 6 bases and 3 bases respectively, with 16 bases between them. The DNA of the CDR3 is TGCGCCAGCACCCAACAGGGAGTAGATGGGGCCAACGTCCTGACTTTC. It is translated as CASTQQGVDGANVLTF. The whole variable domain, remainder taken from reference TRBV5-1 and TRBJ2-6, is KAGVTQTPRYLIKTRGQQVTLSCSPISGHRSVSWYQQTPGQGLQFLFEYFSETQRNKGNFPGRFSGRQFSNSRSEMNVSTLELGDSALYLCASTQQGVDGANVLTFGAGSRLTVL.

J is TRBJ2-3 and V is TRBV3-1; 9 bases align to TRBD2. With V trimmed by 0 bases and J by 6 bases, 7 bases remained unmatched. Germline V gene lookup returns CDR1 LGHDT and CDR2 YNNKEL (reference sequence). CDR3 length: 16 residues. This CDR3 is CASSQDTGLAGDTQYF. The CDR3 nucleotides are TGTGCCAGCAGCCAAGATACGGGACTAGCTGGTGATACGCAGTATTTT.

This clonotype occurred once. J is TRBJ2-1 and V is TRBV6-5, with TRBD1 as a possible D gene (5 bases). The CDR3 sequence is 16 residues long. Trimming cost V 4 bases and J 8 bases, with 21 bases left between them. CDR1 MNHEY and CDR2 SVGAGI come from the germline V gene. In nucleotides, the CDR3 is TGTGCCAGCAGTTGGGGTACAGCTAAGTTACAGGATGAGCAGTTCTTC. It encodes CASSWGTAKLQDEQFF.

This clonotype occurred many times. The chain has TRBV7-8 and TRBJ2-3; D remains unclear. The CDR3 has 8 residues. The V end lost 8 bases, the J end lost 11 bases, and 5 bases lay between the germline ends. Germline CDR1 is SGHVS and CDR2 is FQNEAQ. CDR3 amino acids: CASPRQYF. In DNA, the CDR3 is TGTGCCAGCCCTCGGCAGTATTTT.

The J gene is TRBJ2-7, the V gene TRBV20-1, with 7 bases aligning to TRBD1. V trimming: 1 base; J trimming: 2 bases; junction bases outside the gene matches: 11. The germline V gene has CDR1 DFQATT and CDR2 SNEGSKA (reference sequence). CDR3 length equals 16 residues. CDR3 loop: CSARGVIWQGAYEQYV. CDR3 nucleotide sequence: TGCAGTGCTAGAGGTGTAATATGGCAGGGGGCCTACGAGCAGTACGTC.

The rearrangement joins TRBV6-1 to TRBJ2-5; TRBD2 matches 8 bases. The V segment lost 7 bases and the J segment 2 bases; nucleotides outside the gene matches: 9. This CDR3 region has 15 residues. Germline V gives CDR1 MNHNS, CDR2 SASEGT. The chain's CDR3 is CASILGGGQQETQYF. The CDR3 DNA reads as TGTGCCAGCATCCTTGGCGGGGGGCAGCAAGAGACCCAGTACTTC.

The sample holds a few counts of this clonotype. The chain is built from TRBV10-1 and TRBJ2-4, with unresolved D. There are 12 residues in the CDR3. From germline, CDR1 is WNHNN and CDR2 SYGVQD (reference sequence). Trimming left V 10 bases short and J 0 bases short, with 7 bases between. In nucleotides, the CDR3 is TGCGCCAAAGGTTTAGCCAAAAACATTCAGTACTTC. This encodes CAKGLAKNIQYF.

This clonotype was observed at least ten times. CDR3 coding DNA: TGTGCCAGCAGCTCCAGTAACTACGAGCAGTACGTC. This translates into CASSSSNYEQYV. The chain combines TRBV7-9 with TRBJ2-7; D gene ambiguous. V shed 4 bases and J shed 3 bases, with 7 bases lying between them. Germline CDR1 is SEHNR and CDR2 is FQNEAQ (reference sequence). The CDR3 covers 12 residues.

V gene TRBV12-5 combines with J gene TRBJ1-1, with D possibly being TRBD1 (5 bases). Looked up from germline, CDR1 is LGHNT and CDR2 is FRNRAP. The CDR3 totals 15 residues. Trimming pared 2 bases from V and 1 base from J, leaving 11 bases between. For the CDR3, the DNA is TGTGCTAGTGGTTTGTGGGGGGGAGCGAACACTGAAGCTTTCTTT. It codes for CASGLWGGANTEAFF.

This clonotype was observed at least ten times. J is TRBJ1-6 and V is TRBV7-8; D may be TRBD1 (6 bases). V was clipped by 5 bases and J by 3 bases, with 14 bases between them. Germline V lookup: CDR1 SGHVS, CDR2 FQNEAQ. The CDR3 consists of 16 residues. CDR3 bases: TGTGCCAGCAGCACTCGGACAGACCTCTATAATTCACCCCTCCACTTT. It yields the protein CASSTRTDLYNSPLHF.

V gene TRBV12-5 combines with J gene TRBJ1-2; D is uncertain. Germline V gene data show CDR1 as LGHNT and CDR2 as FRNRAP. Trimming removed 4 bases from V and 8 bases from J, with 11 bases in between. The CDR3 extends over 12 amino acids. The CDR3 protein is CASGSSRLGYTF. The CDR3 DNA is TGTGCTAGTGGTTCATCTCGCCTGGGCTACACCTTC.

With respect to this clonotype: The junction shows a germline mismatch at one end, possibly a read error. In DNA form, the CDR3 reads TGTGTCAGCAGCGAGAACAGGGGGCCCGCCTACAATGAGCAGTTCTTC. Residues: CVSSENRGPAYNEQFF. The chain carries TRBV6-1 and TRBJ2-1; 9 bases line up with TRBD1. The CDR3 has 16 residues. Germline CDR1 reads MNHNS; CDR2 reads SASEGT.

Many counts were recorded for this clonotype. The chain joins TRBV6-5 to TRBJ1-1; TRBD1 is a possible D gene (6 bases). CDR3 length: 16 amino acids. With 5 bases removed from V and 2 bases from J, the gap between germline ends came to 18 bases. Per germline, CDR1 MNHEY and CDR2 SVGAGI. This CDR3 reads CASSGPLGQTNTEAFF. The CDR3 bases are TGTGCCAGCAGTGGTCCATTGGGACAAACTAACACTGAAGCTTTCTTT.

The rearrangement links TRBV7-9 to TRBJ2-3; possible D gene TRBD1, 6 bases. Per the germline V gene, CDR1 is SEHNR and CDR2 is FQNEAQ (reference sequence). V was trimmed by 2 bases and J by 0 bases, leaving 9 bases between them. The CDR3 spans 15 residues. Written as DNA, the CDR3 is TGTGCCAGCAGCTTACTGGGGGCTAGCACAGATACGCAGTATTTT. Translating it yields CASSLLGASTDTQYF. Supplemented by reference TRBV7-9 and TRBJ2-3, the full variable domain reads DTGVSQNPRHKITKRGQNVTFRCDPISEHNRLYWYRQTLGQGPEFLTYFQNEAQLEKSRLLSDRFSAERPKGSFSTLEIQRTEQGDSAMYLCASSLLGASTDTQYFGPGTRLTVL.

The chain links TRBV7-6 to TRBJ2-1; D tentatively reads TRBD1 or TRBD2 (6 bases each). Germline CDR1 and CDR2: SGHVS and FNYEAQ. V dropped 6 bases and J dropped 7 bases, with 22 bases sitting between them. This CDR3 has 16 residues. The CDR3 nucleotides read TGTGCCAGCAGTCTATTAGAAGTTATAGGGGGGAATGAGCAGTTCTTC. Amino acid sequence: CASSLLEVIGGNEQFF.